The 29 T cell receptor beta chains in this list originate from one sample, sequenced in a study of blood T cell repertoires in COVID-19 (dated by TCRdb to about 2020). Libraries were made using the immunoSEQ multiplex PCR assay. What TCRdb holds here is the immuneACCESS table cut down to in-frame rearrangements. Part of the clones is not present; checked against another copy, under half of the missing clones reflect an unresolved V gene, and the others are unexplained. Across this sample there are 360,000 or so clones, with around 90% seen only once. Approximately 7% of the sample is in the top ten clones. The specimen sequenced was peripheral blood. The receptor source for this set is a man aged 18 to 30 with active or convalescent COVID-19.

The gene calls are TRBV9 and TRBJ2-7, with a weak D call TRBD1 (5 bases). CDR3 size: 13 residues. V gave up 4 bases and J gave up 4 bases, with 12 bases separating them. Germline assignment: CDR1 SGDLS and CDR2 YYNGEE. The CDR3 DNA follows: TGTGCCAGCAGCCCCCAGGGCCTTTACGAGCAGTACTTC. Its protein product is CASSPQGLYEQYF.

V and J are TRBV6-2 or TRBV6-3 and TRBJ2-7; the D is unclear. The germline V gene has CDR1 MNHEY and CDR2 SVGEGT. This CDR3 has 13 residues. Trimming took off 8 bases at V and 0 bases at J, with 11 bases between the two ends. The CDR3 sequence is CASRLAASYEQYF. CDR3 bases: TGTGCCAGCCGCCTGGCTGCCTCCTACGAGCAGTACTTC.

The CDR3 spells CASSDSYEQYF. The CDR3 nucleotides read TGTGCCAGCAGCGACAGCTACGAGCAGTACTTC. The chain carries TRBV6-2 or TRBV6-3 and TRBJ2-7, with a tentative D call TRBD1 (5 bases). V was trimmed by 6 bases and J by 3 bases, leaving 6 bases between them. Germline V gene lookup returns CDR1 MNHEY and CDR2 SVGEGT. The CDR3 sequence is 11 residues long.

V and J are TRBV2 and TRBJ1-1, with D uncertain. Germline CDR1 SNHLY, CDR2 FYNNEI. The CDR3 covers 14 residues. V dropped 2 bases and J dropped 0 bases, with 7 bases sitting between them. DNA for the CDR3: TGTGCCAGCAGTGAAACAGACCTGAACACTGAAGCTTTCTTT. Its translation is CASSETDLNTEAFF.

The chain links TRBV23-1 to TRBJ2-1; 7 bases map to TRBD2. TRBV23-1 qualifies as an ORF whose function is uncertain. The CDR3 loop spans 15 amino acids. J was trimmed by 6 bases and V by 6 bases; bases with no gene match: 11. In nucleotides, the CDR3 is TGCGCCAGCAGCCTAGAGGGAGGGGCCGGCAATGAGCAGTTCTTC. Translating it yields CASSLEGGAGNEQFF.

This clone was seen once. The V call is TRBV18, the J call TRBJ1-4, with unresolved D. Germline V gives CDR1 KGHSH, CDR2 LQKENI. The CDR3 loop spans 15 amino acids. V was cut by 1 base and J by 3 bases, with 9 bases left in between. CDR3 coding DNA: TGTGCCAGCTCACCACGTAAACAGCCTAATGAAAAACTGTTTTTT. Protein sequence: CASSPRKQPNEKLFF.

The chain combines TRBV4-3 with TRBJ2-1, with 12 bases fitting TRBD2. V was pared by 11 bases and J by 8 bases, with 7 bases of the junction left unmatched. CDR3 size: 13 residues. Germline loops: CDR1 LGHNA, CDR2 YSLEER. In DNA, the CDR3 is TGCGCCGCAGGACTAGCGGGATATGATGAGCAGTTCTTC. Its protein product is CAAGLAGYDEQFF.

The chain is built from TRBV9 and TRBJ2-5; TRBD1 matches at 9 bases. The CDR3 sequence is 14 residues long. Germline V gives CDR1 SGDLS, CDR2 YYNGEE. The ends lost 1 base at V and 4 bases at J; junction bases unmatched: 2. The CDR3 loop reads CASSVTGGLETQYF. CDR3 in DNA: TGTGCCAGCAGCGTAACAGGGGGCTTAGAGACCCAGTACTTC.

The CDR3 region is CASSVPTGDEQFF. The DNA for the CDR3 is TGTGCCAGCAGCGTTCCCACGGGGGATGAGCAGTTCTTC. The chain links TRBV9 to TRBJ2-1; tentative D call: TRBD2 (6 bases). V was trimmed by 2 bases and J by 8 bases, leaving 11 bases between them. This CDR3 comprises 13 residues. Germline CDR1 and CDR2: SGDLS and YYNGEE.

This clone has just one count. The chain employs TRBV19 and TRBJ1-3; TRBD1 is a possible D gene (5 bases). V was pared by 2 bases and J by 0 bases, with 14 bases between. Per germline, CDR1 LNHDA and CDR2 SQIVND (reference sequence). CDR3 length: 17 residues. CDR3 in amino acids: CASSILPATASGNTIYF. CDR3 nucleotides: TGTGCCAGTAGTATACTGCCGGCGACAGCCTCTGGAAACACCATATATTTT.

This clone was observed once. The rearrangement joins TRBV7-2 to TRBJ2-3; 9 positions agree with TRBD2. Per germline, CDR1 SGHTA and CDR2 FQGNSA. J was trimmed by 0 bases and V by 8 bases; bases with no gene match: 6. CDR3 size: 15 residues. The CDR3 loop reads CASGSGGRSTDTQYF. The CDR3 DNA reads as TGTGCCAGCGGCAGCGGGGGGCGGAGCACAGATACGCAGTATTTT.

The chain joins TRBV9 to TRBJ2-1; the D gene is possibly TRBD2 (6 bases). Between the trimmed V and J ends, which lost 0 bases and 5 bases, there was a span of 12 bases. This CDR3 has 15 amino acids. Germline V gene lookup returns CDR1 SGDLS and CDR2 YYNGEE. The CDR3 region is CASSVGASVNNEQFF. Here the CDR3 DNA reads TGTGCCAGCAGCGTAGGAGCTAGCGTAAACAATGAGCAGTTCTTC.

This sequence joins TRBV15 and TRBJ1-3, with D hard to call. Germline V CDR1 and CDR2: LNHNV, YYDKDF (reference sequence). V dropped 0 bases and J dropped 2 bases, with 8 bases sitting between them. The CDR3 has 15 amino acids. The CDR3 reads CATSRDTGTGNTIYF. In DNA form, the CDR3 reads TGTGCCACCAGCAGAGATACGGGGACTGGAAACACCATATATTTT. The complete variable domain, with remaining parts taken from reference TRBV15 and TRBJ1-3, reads DAMVIQNPRYQVTQFGKPVTLSCSQTLNHNVMYWYQQKSSQAPKLLFHYYDKDFNNEADTPDNFQSRRPNTSFCFLDIRSPGLGDTAMYLCATSRDTGTGNTIYFGEGSWLTVV.

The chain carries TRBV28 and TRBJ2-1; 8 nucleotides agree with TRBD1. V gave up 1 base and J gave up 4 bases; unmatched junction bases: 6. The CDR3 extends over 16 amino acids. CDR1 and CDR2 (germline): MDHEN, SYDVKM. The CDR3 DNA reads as TGTGCCAGCAGTTTATCCGGGACAGGAGTATACAATGAGCAGTTCTTC. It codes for CASSLSGTGVYNEQFF. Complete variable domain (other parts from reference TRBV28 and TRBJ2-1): DVKVTQSSRYLVKRTGEKVFLECVQDMDHENMFWYRQDPGLGLRLIYFSYDVKMKEKGDIPEGYSVSREKKERFSLILESASTNQTSMYLCASSLSGTGVYNEQFFGPGTRLTVL.

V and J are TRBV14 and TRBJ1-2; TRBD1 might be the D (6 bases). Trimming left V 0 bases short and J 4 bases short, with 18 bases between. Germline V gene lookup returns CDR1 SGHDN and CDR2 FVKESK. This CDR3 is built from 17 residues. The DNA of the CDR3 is TGTGCCAGCAGCCAAGAACGGCAGGGGACGCTTCCCTATGGCTACACCTTC. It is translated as CASSQERQGTLPYGYTF.

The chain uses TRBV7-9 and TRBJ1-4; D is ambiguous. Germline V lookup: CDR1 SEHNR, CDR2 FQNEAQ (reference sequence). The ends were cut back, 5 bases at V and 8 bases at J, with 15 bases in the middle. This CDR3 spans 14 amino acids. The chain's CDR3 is CASSMLPQAEKLFF. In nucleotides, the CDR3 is TGTGCCAGCAGCATGCTGCCTCAAGCGGAAAAACTGTTTTTT.

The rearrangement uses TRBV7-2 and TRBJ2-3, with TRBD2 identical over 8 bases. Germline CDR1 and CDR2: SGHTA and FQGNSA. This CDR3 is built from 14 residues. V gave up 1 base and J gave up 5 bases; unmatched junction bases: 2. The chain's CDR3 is CASSLVLAGDTQYF. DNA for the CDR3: TGTGCCAGCAGCTTAGTGCTAGCGGGAGATACGCAGTATTTT.

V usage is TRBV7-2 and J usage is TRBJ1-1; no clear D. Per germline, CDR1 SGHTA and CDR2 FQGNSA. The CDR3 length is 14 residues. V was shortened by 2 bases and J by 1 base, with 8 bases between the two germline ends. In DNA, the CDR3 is TGTGCCAGCAGCTTATCCCACGGGAACACTGAAGCTTTCTTT. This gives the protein CASSLSHGNTEAFF.

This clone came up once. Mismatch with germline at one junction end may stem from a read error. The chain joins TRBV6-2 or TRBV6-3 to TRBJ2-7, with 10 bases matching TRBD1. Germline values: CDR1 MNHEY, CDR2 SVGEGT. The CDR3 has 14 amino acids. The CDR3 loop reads CAGSPGQGFYEQYF. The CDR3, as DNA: TGTGCCGGCAGTCCGGGACAGGGGTTTTACGAGCAGTACTTC.

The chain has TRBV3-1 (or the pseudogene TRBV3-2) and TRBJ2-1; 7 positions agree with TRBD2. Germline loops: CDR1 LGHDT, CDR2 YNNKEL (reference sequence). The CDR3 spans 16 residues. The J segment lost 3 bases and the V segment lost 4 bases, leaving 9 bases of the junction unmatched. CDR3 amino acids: CASSPYKRGSYNEQFF. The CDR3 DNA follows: TGTGCCAGCAGCCCCTACAAGCGGGGAAGCTACAATGAGCAGTTCTTC.

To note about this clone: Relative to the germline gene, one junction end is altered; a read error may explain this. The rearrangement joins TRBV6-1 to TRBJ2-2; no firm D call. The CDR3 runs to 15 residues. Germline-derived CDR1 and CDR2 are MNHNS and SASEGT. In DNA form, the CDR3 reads TGTGCCAGCAGGGAAGATAGCTTGAACACCGGGGAGCTGTTTTTT. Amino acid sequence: CASREDSLNTGELFF.

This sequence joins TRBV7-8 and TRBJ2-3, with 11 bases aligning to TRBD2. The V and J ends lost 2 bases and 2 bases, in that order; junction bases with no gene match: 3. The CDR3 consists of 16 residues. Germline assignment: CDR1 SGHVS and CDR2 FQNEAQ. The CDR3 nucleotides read TGTGCCAGCAGCTTACTAGCGGGGGGTTACACAGATACGCAGTATTTT. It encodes CASSLLAGGYTDTQYF. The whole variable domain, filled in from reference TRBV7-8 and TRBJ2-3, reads GAGVSQSPRYKVAKRGQDVALRCDPISGHVSLFWYQQALGQGPEFLTYFQNEAQLDKSGLPSDRFFAERPEGSVSTLKIQRTQQEDSAVYLCASSLLAGGYTDTQYFGPGTRLTVL.

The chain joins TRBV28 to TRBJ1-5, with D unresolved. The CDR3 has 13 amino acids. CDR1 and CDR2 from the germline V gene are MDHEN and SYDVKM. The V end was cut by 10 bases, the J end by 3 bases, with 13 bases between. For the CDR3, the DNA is TGTGCCACGCGGAGCAGCCACAATCAGCCCCAGCATTTT. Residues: CATRSSHNQPQHF.

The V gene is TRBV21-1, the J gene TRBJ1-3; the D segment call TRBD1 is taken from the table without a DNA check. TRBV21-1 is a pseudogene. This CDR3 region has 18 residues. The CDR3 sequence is CASSTPGGDRSSGNTIYF. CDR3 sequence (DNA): TGTGCCAGCAGCACGCCAGGGGGTGACAGGAGCTCTGGAAACACCATATATTTT.

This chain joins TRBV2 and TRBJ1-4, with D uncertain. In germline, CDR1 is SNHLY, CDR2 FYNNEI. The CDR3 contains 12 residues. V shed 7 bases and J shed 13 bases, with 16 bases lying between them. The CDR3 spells CASNLEEERLFF. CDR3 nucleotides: TGTGCCAGCAATCTGGAAGAGGAGCGACTGTTTTTT.

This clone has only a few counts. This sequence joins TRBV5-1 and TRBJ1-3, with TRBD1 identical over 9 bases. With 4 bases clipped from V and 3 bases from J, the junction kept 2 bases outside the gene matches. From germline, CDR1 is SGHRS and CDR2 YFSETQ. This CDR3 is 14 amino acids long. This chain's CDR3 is CASSATGGGNTIYF. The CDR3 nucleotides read TGCGCCAGCAGCGCGACAGGGGGTGGAAACACCATATATTTT.

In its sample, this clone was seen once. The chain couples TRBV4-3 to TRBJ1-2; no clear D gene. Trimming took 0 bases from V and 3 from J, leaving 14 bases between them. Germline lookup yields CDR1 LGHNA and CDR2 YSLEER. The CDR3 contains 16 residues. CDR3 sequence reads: CASSQDRTRTYYGYTF. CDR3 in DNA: TGCGCCAGCAGCCAAGATCGCACACGCACGTACTATGGCTACACCTTC.

The CDR3 here is CASSYSDQGSTEAFF. CDR3 nucleotide sequence: TGTGCCAGCAGTTACTCCGATCAGGGGAGCACTGAAGCTTTCTTT. The gene calls are TRBV6-5 and TRBJ1-1; possible D gene TRBD1, 6 bases. CDR3 length: 15 residues. Germline CDR1 reads MNHEY; CDR2 reads SVGAGI. V was shortened by 0 bases and J by 4 bases, with 12 bases between the two germline ends.

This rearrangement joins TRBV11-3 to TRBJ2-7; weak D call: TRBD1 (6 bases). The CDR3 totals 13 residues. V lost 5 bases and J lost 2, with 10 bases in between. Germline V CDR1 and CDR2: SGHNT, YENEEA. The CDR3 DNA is TGTGCCAGCAGCAAGGGACAAGCCTACGAGCAGTACTTC. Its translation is CASSKGQAYEQYF. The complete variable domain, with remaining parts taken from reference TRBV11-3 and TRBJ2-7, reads EAGVVQSPRYKIIEKKQPVAFWCNPISGHNTLYWYLQNLGQGPELLIRYENEEAVDDSQLPKDRFSAERLKGVDSTLKIQPAELGDSAVYLCASSKGQAYEQYFGPGTRLTVT.